This T cell receptor beta chain was sequenced for a study of shared clonotypes between healthy human individuals. At the level of the study: A couple of women and three men aged 18 to 49 served as donors. Study-wide results and caveats: Represented diversity (both genetic and exposure-history) was limited by the small number of donors. An expected dependence of interdonor clonotype sharing on sequencing depth was noted.

The germline gives CDR1 MDHEN, CDR2 SYDVKM. Trimming shortened V by 3 bases and J by 1 base, and 10 bases separated the two germline ends. The CDR3 is 14 amino acids. A note on this clone: As yet, its antigen is unknown.

In the study's own analysis: ImmunoSEQ output lacked quality scores and full-length reads, limiting matched filtering. The protocol was immunoSEQ multiplex PCR, while the TCRdb copy is restricted to in-frame clones and leaves out a portion. That table supplies the V and J calls and clone size; D and trimming were determined from the DNA. The top ten clones hold roughly 12% of a sample with about 490,000 clones, 81% of them seen once. This clonotype originated in a middle-aged woman in good health. Some clones in this sample may be carry-over from other donors' samples. J is TRBJ2-7 and V is TRBV28; maybe TRBD1 (5 bases). Sample: PBMCs. The CDR3 here is CASSFAGLSYEQYF. CDR3 DNA sequence: TGTGCCAGCAGTTTCGCAGGGCTTTCCTACGAGCAGTACTTC.